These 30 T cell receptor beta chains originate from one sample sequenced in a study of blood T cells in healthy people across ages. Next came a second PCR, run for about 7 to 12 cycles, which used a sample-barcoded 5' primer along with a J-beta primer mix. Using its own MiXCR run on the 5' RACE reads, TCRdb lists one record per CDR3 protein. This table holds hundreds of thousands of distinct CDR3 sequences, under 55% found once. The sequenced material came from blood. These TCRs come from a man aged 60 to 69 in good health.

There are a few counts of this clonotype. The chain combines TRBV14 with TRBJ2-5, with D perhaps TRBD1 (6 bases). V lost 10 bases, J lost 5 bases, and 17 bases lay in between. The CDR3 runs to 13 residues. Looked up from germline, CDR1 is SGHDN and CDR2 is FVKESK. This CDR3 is CATRQAGRETQYF. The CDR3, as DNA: TGTGCCACGAGACAGGCTGGGCGGGAGACCCAGTACTTC.

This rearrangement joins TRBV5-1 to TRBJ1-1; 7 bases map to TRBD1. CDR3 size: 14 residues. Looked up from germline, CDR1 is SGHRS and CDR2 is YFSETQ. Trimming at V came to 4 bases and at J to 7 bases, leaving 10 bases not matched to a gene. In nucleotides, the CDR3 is TGCGCCAGCAGCGACGCCCAGGGGGTTGGTGAAGCTTTCTTT. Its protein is CASSDAQGVGEAFF.

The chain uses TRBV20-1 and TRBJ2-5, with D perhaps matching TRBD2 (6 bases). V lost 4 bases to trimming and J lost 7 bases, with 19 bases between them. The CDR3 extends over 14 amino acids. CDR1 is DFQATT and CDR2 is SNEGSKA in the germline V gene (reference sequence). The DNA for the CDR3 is TGCAGTGCTATCGACGGGGGACGGGGAGCGACCCAGTACTTC. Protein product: CSAIDGGRGATQYF.

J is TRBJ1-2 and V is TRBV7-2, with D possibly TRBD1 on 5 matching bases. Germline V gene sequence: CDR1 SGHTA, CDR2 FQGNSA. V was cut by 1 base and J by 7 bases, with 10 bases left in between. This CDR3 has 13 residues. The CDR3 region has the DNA TGTGCCAGCAGCTTAGGTCAGGGTATTGGCTACACCTTC. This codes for CASSLGQGIGYTF.

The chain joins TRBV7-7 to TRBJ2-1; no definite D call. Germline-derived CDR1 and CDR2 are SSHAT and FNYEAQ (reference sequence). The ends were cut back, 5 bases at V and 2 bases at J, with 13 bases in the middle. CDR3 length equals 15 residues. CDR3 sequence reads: CASSETPTTYNEQFF. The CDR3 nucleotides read TGTGCCAGCAGCGAGACACCTACCACCTACAATGAGCAGTTCTTC.

In nucleotides, the CDR3 is TGCAGTGCTAGGGCTAGCGCGTCCTACGAGCAGTACTTC. This gives the protein CSARASASYEQYF. The chain links TRBV20-1 to TRBJ2-7, with a weak D call TRBD2 (6 bases). With 3 bases removed from V and 1 base from J, the gap between germline ends came to 10 bases. This CDR3 region has 13 residues. Germline V CDR1 and CDR2: DFQATT, SNEGSKA (reference sequence).

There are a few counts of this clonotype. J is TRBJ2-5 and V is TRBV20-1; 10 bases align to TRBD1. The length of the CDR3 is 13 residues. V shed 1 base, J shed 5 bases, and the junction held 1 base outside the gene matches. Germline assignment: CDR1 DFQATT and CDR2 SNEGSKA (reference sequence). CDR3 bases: TGCAGTGCTAGAGGGACAGGGGGGGAGACCCAGTACTTC. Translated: CSARGTGGETQYF.

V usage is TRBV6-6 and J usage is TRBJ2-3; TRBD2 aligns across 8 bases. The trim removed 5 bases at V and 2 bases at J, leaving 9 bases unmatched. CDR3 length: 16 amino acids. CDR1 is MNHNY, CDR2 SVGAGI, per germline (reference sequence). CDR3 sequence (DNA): TGTGCCAGCAGTAAGTGGACTAGCTTTACCACAGATACGCAGTATTTT. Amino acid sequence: CASSKWTSFTTDTQYF.

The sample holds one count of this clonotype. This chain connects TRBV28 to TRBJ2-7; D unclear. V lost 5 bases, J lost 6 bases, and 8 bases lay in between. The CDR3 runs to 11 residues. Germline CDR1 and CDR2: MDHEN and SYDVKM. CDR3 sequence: CASSVRREQYF. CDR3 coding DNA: TGTGCCAGCAGTGTCAGGCGCGAGCAGTACTTC. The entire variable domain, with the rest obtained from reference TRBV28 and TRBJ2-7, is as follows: DVKVTQSSRYLVKRTGEKVFLECVQDMDHENMFWYRQDPGLGLRLIYFSYDVKMKEKGDIPEGYSVSREKKERFSLILESASTNQTSMYLCASSVRREQYFGPGTRLTVT.

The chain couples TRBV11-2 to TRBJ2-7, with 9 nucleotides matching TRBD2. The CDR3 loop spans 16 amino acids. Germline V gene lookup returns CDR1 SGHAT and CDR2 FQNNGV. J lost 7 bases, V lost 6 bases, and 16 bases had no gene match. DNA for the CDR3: TGTGCCAGCAGAGGGCTGCTAGCGGGGAAATACAATGAGCAGTACTTC. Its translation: CASRGLLAGKYNEQYF.

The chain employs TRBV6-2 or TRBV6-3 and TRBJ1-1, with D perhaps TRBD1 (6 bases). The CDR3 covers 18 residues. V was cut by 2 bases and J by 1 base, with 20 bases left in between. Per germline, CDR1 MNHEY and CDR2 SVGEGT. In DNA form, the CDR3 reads TGTGCCAGCAGTTACCCCTGGAGGGGGGGCGATGGGAACACTGAAGCTTTCTTT. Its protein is CASSYPWRGGDGNTEAFF.

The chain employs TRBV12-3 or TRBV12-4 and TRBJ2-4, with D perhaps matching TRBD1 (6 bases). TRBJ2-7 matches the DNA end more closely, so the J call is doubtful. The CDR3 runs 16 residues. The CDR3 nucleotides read TGTGCCAGCAGTTTTAGGCAGGGGCCTCGGTGGTACGAGCAGTACTTC. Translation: CASSFRQGPRWYEQYF.

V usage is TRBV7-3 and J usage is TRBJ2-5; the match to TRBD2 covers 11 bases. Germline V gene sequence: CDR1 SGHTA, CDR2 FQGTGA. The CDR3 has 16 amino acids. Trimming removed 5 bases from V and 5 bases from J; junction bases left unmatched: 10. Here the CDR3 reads CASSLSLAGGTETQYF. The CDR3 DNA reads TGTGCCAGCAGCCTCAGTCTAGCGGGGGGAACGGAGACCCAGTACTTC.

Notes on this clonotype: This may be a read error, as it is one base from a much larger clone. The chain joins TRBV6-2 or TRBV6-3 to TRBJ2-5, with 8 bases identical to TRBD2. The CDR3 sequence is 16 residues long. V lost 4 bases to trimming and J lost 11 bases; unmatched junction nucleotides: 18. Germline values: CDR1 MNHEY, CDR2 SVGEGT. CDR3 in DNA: TGTGCCAGCAGTTCCCACCGGGGGGGGGCGTACAATGAGCAGTACTTC. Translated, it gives CASSSHRGGAYNEQYF.

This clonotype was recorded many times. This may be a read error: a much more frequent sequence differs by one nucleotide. The CDR3: CASSLVVPGRGRNYGYTF. The DNA of the CDR3 is TGTGCCAGCAGCTTAGTAGTACCCGGCCGTGGACGGAACTATGGCTACACCTTC. The chain employs TRBV11-2 and TRBJ1-2; D uncertain. Trimming removed 1 base at V and 2 bases at J, with 20 bases between. CDR1 is SGHAT, CDR2 FQNNGV, per germline. The CDR3 sequence is 18 residues long.

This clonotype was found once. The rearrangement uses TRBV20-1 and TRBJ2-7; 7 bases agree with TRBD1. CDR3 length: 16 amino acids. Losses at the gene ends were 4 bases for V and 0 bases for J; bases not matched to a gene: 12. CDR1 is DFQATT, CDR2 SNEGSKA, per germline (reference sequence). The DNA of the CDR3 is TGCAGTGCTACCTCCCCAGGGCAGGGGGTCTCCTACGAGCAGTACTTC. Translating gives CSATSPGQGVSYEQYF.

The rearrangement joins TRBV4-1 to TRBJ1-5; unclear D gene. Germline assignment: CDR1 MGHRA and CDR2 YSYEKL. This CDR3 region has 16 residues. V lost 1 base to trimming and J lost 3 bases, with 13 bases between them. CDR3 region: CASSQVSGDNNQPQHF. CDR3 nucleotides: TGCGCCAGCAGCCAAGTTAGTGGGGATAACAATCAGCCCCAGCATTTT.

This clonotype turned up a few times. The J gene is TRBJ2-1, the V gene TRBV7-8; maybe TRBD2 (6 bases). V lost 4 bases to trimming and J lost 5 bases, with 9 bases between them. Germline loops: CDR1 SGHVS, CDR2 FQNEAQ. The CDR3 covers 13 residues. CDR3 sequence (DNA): TGTGCCAGCAGCTGGGGACTCGACAATGAGCAGTTCTTC. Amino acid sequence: CASSWGLDNEQFF.

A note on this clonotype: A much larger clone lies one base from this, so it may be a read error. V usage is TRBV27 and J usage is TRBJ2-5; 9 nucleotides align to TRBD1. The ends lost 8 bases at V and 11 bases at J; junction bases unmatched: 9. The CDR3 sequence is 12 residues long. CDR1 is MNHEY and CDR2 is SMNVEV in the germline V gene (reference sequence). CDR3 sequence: CASRTGGNEQYF. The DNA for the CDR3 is TGTGCCAGCCGAACAGGGGGCAATGAGCAGTACTTC.

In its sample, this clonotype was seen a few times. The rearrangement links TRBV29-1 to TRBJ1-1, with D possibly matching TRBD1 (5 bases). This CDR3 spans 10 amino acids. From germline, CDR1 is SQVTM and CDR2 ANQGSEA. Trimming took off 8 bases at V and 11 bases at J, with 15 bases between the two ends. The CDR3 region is CSCGGERAFF. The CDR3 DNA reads TGCAGCTGCGGGGGGGAGAGGGCTTTCTTT.

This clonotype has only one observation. CDR3 residues: CASSTDLGEWYEQYF. CDR3 coding DNA: TGTGCCAGCAGCACCGACCTAGGCGAGTGGTACGAGCAGTACTTC. The chain uses TRBV5-4 and TRBJ2-7; D unclear. With 4 bases removed from V and 4 bases from J, the gap between germline ends came to 18 bases. From germline, CDR1 is SGHNT and CDR2 YYREEE (reference sequence). This CDR3 comprises 15 residues.

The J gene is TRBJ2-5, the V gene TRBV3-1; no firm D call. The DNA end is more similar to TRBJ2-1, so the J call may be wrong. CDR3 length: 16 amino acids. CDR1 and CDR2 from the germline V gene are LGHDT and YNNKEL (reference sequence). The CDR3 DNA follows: TGTGCCAGCAGCCGGATGGGAAGGAACAATCAAGAGACCCAGTTCTTC. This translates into CASSRMGRNNQETQFF.

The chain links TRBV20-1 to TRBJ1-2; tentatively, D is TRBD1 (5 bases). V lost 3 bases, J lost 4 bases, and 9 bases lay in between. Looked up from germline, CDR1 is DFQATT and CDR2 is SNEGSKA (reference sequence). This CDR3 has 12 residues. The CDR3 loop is CSASYGGYGYTF. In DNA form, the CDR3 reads TGCAGTGCTAGTTACGGGGGCTATGGCTACACCTTC.

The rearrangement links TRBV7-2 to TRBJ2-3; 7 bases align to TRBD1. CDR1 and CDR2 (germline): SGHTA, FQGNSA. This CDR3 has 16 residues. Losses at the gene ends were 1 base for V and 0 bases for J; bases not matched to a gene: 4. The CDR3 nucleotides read TGTGCCAGCAGCTTAGTGACAGGGAGTAGCACAGATACGCAGTATTTT. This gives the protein CASSLVTGSSTDTQYF.

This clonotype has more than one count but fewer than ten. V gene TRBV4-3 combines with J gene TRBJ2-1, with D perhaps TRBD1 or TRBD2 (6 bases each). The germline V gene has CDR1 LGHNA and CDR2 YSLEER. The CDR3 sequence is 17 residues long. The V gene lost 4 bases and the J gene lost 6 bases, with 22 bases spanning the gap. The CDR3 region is CASSPRGGAGARNEQFF. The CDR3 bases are TGCGCCAGCAGCCCGAGGGGAGGAGCAGGGGCTCGCAATGAGCAGTTCTTC.

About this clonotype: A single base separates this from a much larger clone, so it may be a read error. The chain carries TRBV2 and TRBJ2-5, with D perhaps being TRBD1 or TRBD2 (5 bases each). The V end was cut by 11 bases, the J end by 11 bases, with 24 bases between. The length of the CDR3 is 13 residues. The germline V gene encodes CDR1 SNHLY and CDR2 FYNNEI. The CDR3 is CAAGSGAGPGQYF. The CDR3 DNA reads TGTGCCGCAGGATCCGGGGCAGGCCCTGGGCAGTACTTC.

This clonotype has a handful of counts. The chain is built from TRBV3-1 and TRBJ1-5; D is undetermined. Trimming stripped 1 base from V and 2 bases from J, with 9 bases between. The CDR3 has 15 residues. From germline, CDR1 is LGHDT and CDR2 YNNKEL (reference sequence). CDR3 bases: TGTGCCAGCAGCCAAGGGGCCGCGGGCAATCAGCCCCAGCATTTT. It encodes CASSQGAAGNQPQHF. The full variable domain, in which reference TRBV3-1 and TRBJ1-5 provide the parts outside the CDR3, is DTAVSQTPKYLVTQMGNDKSIKCEQNLGHDTMYWYKQDSKKFLKIMFSYNNKELIINETVPNRFSPKSPDKAHLNLHINSLELGDSAVYFCASSQGAAGNQPQHFGDGTRLSIL.

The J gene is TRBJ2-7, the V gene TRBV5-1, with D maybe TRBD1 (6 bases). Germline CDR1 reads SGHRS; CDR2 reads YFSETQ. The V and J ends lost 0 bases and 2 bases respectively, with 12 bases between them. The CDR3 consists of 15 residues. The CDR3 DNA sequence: TGCGCCAGCAGCTTGGAAACAGGGTTCGCCTACGAGCAGTACTTC. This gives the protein CASSLETGFAYEQYF.

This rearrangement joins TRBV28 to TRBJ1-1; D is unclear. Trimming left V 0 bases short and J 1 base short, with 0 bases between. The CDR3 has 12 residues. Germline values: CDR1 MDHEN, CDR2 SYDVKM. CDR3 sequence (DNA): TGTGCCAGCAGTTTATGGAACACTGAAGCTTTCTTT. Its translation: CASSLWNTEAFF.

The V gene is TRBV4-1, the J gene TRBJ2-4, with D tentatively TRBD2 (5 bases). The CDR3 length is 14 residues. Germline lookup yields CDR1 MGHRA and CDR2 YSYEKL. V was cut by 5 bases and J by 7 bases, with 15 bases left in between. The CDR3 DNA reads TGCGCCAGCAGCTCGGAGGCACTCGACAACATTCAGTACTTC. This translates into CASSSEALDNIQYF.